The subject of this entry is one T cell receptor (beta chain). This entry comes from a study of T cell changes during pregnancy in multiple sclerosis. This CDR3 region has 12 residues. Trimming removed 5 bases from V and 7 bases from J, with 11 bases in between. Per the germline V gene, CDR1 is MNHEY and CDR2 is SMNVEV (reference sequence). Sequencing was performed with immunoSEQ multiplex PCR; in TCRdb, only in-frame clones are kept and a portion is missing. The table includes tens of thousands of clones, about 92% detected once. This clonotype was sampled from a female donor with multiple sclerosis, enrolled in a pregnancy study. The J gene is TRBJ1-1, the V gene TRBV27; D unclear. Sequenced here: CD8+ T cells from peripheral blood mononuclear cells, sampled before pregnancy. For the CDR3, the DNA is TGTGCCAGCAGTGGGATGAGCGGTGAAGCTTTCTTT. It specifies CASSGMSGEAFF.